This T cell receptor (beta chain) emerged from a study of CD8 T cells in Susac syndrome. With regard to this clonotype: Antigen: not known.

With random hexamers, reverse transcription was performed on about 0.5 to 1 ug of RNA. TCRdb re-derived calls from the immunoSEQ multiplex PCR reads in MiXCR, one entry per CDR3 protein. The top ten clones hold approximately 0.073% of a sample with more than 150,000 distinct CDR3 sequences, 92% of them seen once. Trimming took off 2 bases at V and 0 bases at J, with 13 bases between the two ends. The CDR3 sequence is 16 residues long. The germline gives CDR1 SGHDN, CDR2 FVKESK. TCR beta was sequenced from blood CD8+ and CD4+ T cells. TEMRA cells were enriched by FACS, and CD4+ and CD8+ T cells were negatively isolated. Overall study results and limits: The study recognized that the number of individuals in its TCR sequencing and HLA analysis was relatively small.

This chain connects TRBV14 to TRBJ2-5, with D possibly being TRBD1 (5 bases). The receptor was derived from a human donor in good health. Sequencing was performed on CD4+ T cells from PBMCs. CDR3: CASSQRTSWYQETQYF. CDR3 nucleotide sequence: TGTGCCAGCAGCCAAAGGACAAGTTGGTACCAAGAGACCCAGTACTTC.